Included here is one T cell receptor (beta chain) sequence, with context. Its matching antigen is unknown. Sequenced by immunoSEQ multiplex PCR; TCRdb stores in-frame clones only, minus some. The sample consists of approximately 90,000 clones, roughly 85% of them appearing once. This sample is part of a study of OX40 agonist ivuxolimab in advanced cancers. Turning to the study itself: Therapy given before enrollment (anti-PD-1, anti-PD-L1 or anti-CTLA-4) was allowed, and around 41% had some. Three patients responded partially, comprising one with hepatocellular carcinoma and two with cutaneous melanoma.

Cycle 7 day 1, cycle 4 day 1, and baseline were the timepoints at which blood was sampled. General study findings and limits: Averaged across samples, CD8+ T cells carried more expanded clones than CD4+ did.

The CDR3 runs 14 residues. Per germline, CDR1 SGHRS and CDR2 YFSETQ. The V gene end was trimmed by 3 bases and the J gene end by 5 bases; junction bases not matched to a gene: 5. V usage is TRBV5-1 and J usage is TRBJ1-1, with 9 bases that match TRBD1. The sample here was CD4+ or CD8+ T cells sorted from blood, taken in a trial of the OX40 agonist ivuxolimab. This TCR derives from an adult with an advanced solid tumor such as melanoma, head and neck, liver or kidney cancer. CDR3 protein: CASSSRTGETEAFF. The CDR3 DNA follows: TGCGCCAGCAGCTCTAGGACAGGGGAGACTGAAGCTTTCTTT.